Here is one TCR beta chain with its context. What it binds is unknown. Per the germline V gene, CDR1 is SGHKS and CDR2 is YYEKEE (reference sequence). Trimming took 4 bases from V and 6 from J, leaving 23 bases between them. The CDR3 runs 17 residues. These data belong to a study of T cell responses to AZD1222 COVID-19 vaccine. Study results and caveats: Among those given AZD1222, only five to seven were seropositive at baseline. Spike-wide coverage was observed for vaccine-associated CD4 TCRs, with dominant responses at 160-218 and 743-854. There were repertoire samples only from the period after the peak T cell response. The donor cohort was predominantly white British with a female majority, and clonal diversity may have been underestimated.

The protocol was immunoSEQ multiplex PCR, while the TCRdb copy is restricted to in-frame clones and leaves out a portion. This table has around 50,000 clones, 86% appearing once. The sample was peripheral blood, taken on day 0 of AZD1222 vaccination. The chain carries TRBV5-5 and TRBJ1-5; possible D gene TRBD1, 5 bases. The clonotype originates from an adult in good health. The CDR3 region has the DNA TGTGCCAGCAGCGGCCGGCTTGTTCAGGGAGTTACTCAGCCCCAGCATTTT. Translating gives CASSGRLVQGVTQPQHF.